This T cell receptor beta chain comes out of a study of CD8 T cells in Susac syndrome. This CDR3 region has 13 residues. Germline V lookup: CDR1 SGHTA, CDR2 FQGNSA. Trimming shortened V by 0 bases and J by 6 bases, and 8 bases separated the two germline ends. Reverse transcription of about 0.5 to 1 ug RNA used random hexamers. A multiplex approach, immunoSEQ multiplex PCR, amplified TCR beta CDR3 across 54 Vbeta and 13 Jbeta. TCRdb reprocessed the immunoSEQ multiplex PCR reads with MiXCR, giving one entry per CDR3 protein. Of 140,000 to 150,000 distinct CDR3 sequences listed, around 94% are singletons. In blood CD8+ and CD4+ T cells, TCR beta underwent sequencing. It was negative isolation that provided the CD8+ and CD4+ T cells, whereas TEMRA cells were enriched by FACS.

The origin of this receptor is a human donor in good health. The chain links TRBV7-2 to TRBJ1-2; D is unclear. Material for sequencing was CD4+ T cells from PBMCs. CDR3 bases: TGTGCCAGCAGCTTAGCCTTACCGGATGGCTACACCTTC. Its protein product is CASSLALPDGYTF.